This T cell receptor beta chain was identified during a study of human T cells and chemical hapten exposure. This clonotype was observed a few times. Its target is not known. Study outcomes and limitations: Controls formed significantly fewer large CDR3 similarity clusters than expanded TCRs did. Because they had alopecia, donors may respond immunologically unlike healthy people.

There are 10 residues in the CDR3. Looked up from germline, CDR1 is MNHEY and CDR2 is SVGAGI. V gave up 8 bases and J gave up 8 bases, with 9 bases separating them. TCRdb fed the RACE reads into MiXCR, producing one record per CDR3 protein. This sample yields just over 70,000 distinct CDR3 sequences, of which over 8.5% are seen a single time; roughly 1.5% belongs to the top ten. Noted time point: patch test 3, about 24 weeks after DPC sensitization. Stated treatment: therapeutic diphenylcyclopropenone sensitization with weekly scalp DPC. The sequence was obtained from a woman aged 45 to 65 with alopecia areata. Some clones in this sample may be carry-over from other donors' samples. Specimen: whole blood, collected in connection with sensitization to the hapten diphenylcyclopropenone (DPC). The gene calls are TRBV6-5 and TRBJ1-1; tentative D call: TRBD1 (5 bases). Written as DNA, the CDR3 is TGTGCCAGCGGGAGGGGAGAAGCTTTCTTT. It specifies CASGRGEAFF.